This T cell receptor beta chain was sequenced in a study of T-cell reconstitution after alpha-beta-depleted transplantation in children. Unique molecular identifiers were used to barcode this TCRbeta library. TCRdb reprocessed the PCR reads with MiXCR, giving one entry per CDR3 protein. The sample lists 100,000 or so distinct CDR3 sequences; roughly 6% were seen once. This clonotype was detected a few times. Germline V gene data show CDR1 as SGHDN and CDR2 as FVKESK. Between the trimmed V and J ends, which lost 0 bases and 10 bases, there was a span of 10 bases. There are 13 residues in the CDR3. The clonotype originates from a female patient aged 2-9 years who had a stem cell transplant for Fanconi anemia, so the T cells may come from the graft donor. Material: PBMCs, mostly from graft donor cells, obtained 60 days after TCRalphabeta/CD19-depleted stem cell transplant. The chain links TRBV14 to TRBJ2-1, with D unclear. The CDR3 DNA reads TGTGCCAGCAGCCAAGATCTAGGAGCGGAGCAGTTCTTC. Protein sequence: CASSQDLGAEQFF.